What follows are 31 T cell receptor beta chains derived from one specimen sequenced in a study of T-cell memory formation after mild COVID-19. A single record per CDR3 protein comes from TCRdb applying MiXCR to the 5' RACE reads. The sample has some 300,000 distinct CDR3 sequences, under 25% seen once; the top ten hold around 20%. The sample consisted of PBMCs or a T cell subset sorted from them (not recorded which). These receptors were obtained from a young man who had mild COVID-19 (a few samples of this study predate the infection). Cell type and time point are not known.

There are a few counts of this clonotype. This chain connects TRBV7-8 to TRBJ2-2; 8 bases map to TRBD1. V gave up 3 bases and J gave up 4 bases; unmatched junction bases: 22. Per germline, CDR1 SGHVS and CDR2 FQNEAQ. The CDR3 is made up of 21 amino acids. For the CDR3, the DNA is TGTGCCAGCAGCTTCGAAGAATACCATCGAGCAGGGGGCGGTGGCACCGGGGAGCTGTTTTTT. Protein sequence: CASSFEEYHRAGGGGTGELFF. The whole variable domain, filled in from reference TRBV7-8 and TRBJ2-2, reads GAGVSQSPRYKVAKRGQDVALRCDPISGHVSLFWYQQALGQGPEFLTYFQNEAQLDKSGLPSDRFFAERPEGSVSTLKIQRTQQEDSAVYLCASSFEEYHRAGGGGTGELFFGEGSRLTVL.

This clonotype was picked up many times. This chain joins TRBV10-3 and TRBJ1-6; 8 bases map to TRBD1. V gave up 3 bases and J gave up 9 bases; unmatched junction bases: 10. The CDR3 totals 16 residues. Germline CDR1 reads ENHRY; CDR2 reads SYGVKD. The CDR3 DNA sequence: TGTGCCATCAGTGATCGTGCCAGGGACAGGTCTTCACCCCTCCACTTT. This translates into CAISDRARDRSSPLHF.

V is TRBV7-9 and J is TRBJ1-4; 8 positions agree with TRBD1. The CDR3 loop spans 15 amino acids. The ends lost 4 bases at V and 7 bases at J; junction bases unmatched: 8. The germline gives CDR1 SEHNR, CDR2 FQNEAQ (reference sequence). CDR3 in amino acids: CASSSRQGKGEKLFF. The DNA for the CDR3 is TGTGCCAGCAGCTCCCGACAGGGGAAGGGTGAAAAACTGTTTTTT. The entire variable domain, with the rest obtained from reference TRBV7-9 and TRBJ1-4, is as follows: DTGVSQNPRHKITKRGQNVTFRCDPISEHNRLYWYRQTLGQGPEFLTYFQNEAQLEKSRLLSDRFSAERPKGSFSTLEIQRTEQGDSAMYLCASSSRQGKGEKLFFGSGTQLSVL.

This rearrangement joins TRBV7-6 to TRBJ2-5; 7 nucleotides line up with TRBD2. The CDR3 runs 14 residues. The J segment lost 5 bases and the V segment lost 4 bases, leaving 7 bases of the junction unmatched. Per the germline V gene, CDR1 is SGHVS and CDR2 is FNYEAQ. Here the CDR3 DNA reads TGTGCCAGCAGCTATCAGATTAGCGGGGAGACCCAGTACTTC. Translating it yields CASSYQISGETQYF.

The rearrangement uses TRBV12-3 or TRBV12-4 and TRBJ2-5; 9 bases fit TRBD1. This CDR3 comprises 12 residues. V trimming: 8 bases; J trimming: 5 bases; junction bases outside the gene matches: 3. The DNA of the CDR3 is TGTGCCAGCGGGGGGACAGGGGAGACCCAGTACTTC. The encoded protein is CASGGTGETQYF.

The rearrangement joins TRBV4-3 to TRBJ2-1; the D gene could be TRBD1 or TRBD2 (5 bases each). CDR1 LGHNA and CDR2 YSLEER come from the germline V gene. V was trimmed by 1 base and J by 3 bases, leaving 10 bases between them. CDR3 length equals 15 residues. DNA for the CDR3: TGCGCCAGCAGCCAAGCGTTGGGGGACTACAATGAGCAGTTCTTC. Amino acids: CASSQALGDYNEQFF.

This clonotype occurred a few times. J is TRBJ2-4 and V is TRBV10-3; TRBD2 aligns across 12 bases. The CDR3 has 15 amino acids. Germline CDR1 ENHRY, CDR2 SYGVKD. J was trimmed by 9 bases and V by 6 bases; bases with no gene match: 9. The CDR3 DNA reads as TGTGCCATCAGAGGACTAGCGGGGCTCTTCCGCATTCAGTACTTC. Protein product: CAIRGLAGLFRIQYF.

The V gene is TRBV2, the J gene TRBJ1-1, with D uncertain. The V and J ends lost 5 bases and 1 base respectively, with 14 bases between them. Looked up from germline, CDR1 is SNHLY and CDR2 is FYNNEI. This CDR3 spans 15 amino acids. The CDR3 spells CASSYSLDKNTEAFF. The CDR3, as DNA: TGTGCCAGCAGTTACTCCCTTGACAAGAACACTGAAGCTTTCTTT.

The rearrangement links TRBV4-1 to TRBJ1-2; TRBD1 matches 10 bases. The CDR3 has 16 residues. Trimming cost V 0 bases and J 7 bases; bases outside gene matches: 8. The germline gives CDR1 MGHRA, CDR2 YSYEKL. The CDR3 is CASSQDRRDRGAGYTF. The CDR3 DNA sequence: TGCGCCAGCAGCCAAGATCGCAGGGACAGGGGCGCTGGCTACACCTTC.

The chain joins TRBV7-3 to TRBJ1-1; TRBD1 matches 7 bases. This CDR3 has 13 amino acids. Trimming at V came to 4 bases and at J to 7 bases, leaving 6 bases not matched to a gene. Looked up from germline, CDR1 is SGHTA and CDR2 is FQGTGA. The CDR3 DNA follows: TGTGCCAGCAGCTCTGACCGGGACAGTGAAGCTTTCTTT. As protein: CASSSDRDSEAFF.

In its sample, this clonotype was seen a few times. The chain recombines TRBV4-3 with TRBJ1-1; D unresolved. This CDR3 is 15 amino acids long. With 0 bases removed from V and 4 bases from J, the gap between germline ends came to 12 bases. Germline CDR1 reads LGHNA; CDR2 reads YSLEER. CDR3 protein: CASSQEGGVGTEAFF. DNA for the CDR3: TGCGCCAGCAGCCAAGAGGGTGGGGTAGGCACTGAAGCTTTCTTT.

This clonotype has only a few counts. The gene calls are TRBV23-1 and TRBJ2-1, with D possibly matching TRBD2 (5 bases). TRBV23-1 is reported as an ORF; its role is uncertain. Trimming left V 0 bases short and J 0 bases short, with 9 bases between. The CDR3 contains 16 residues. In DNA, the CDR3 is TGCGCCAGCAGTCAATCCTCTCGGGGCTCCTACAATGAGCAGTTCTTC. As protein: CASSQSSRGSYNEQFF.

CDR3 amino acids: CASSSGTGGNYGYTF. For the CDR3, the DNA is TGCGCCAGCAGCTCGGGGACAGGGGGCAACTATGGCTACACCTTC. The chain has TRBV5-1 and TRBJ1-2; 12 positions agree with TRBD1. From germline, CDR1 is SGHRS and CDR2 YFSETQ. The CDR3 totals 15 residues. The V segment lost 3 bases and the J segment 2 bases; nucleotides outside the gene matches: 2. Full variable domain (missing parts from reference TRBV5-1 and TRBJ1-2): KAGVTQTPRYLIKTRGQQVTLSCSPISGHRSVSWYQQTPGQGLQFLFEYFSETQRNKGNFPGRFSGRQFSNSRSEMNVSTLELGDSALYLCASSSGTGGNYGYTFGSGTRLTVV.

In this sample, this clonotype turned up many times. The chain couples TRBV7-2 to TRBJ1-2; no definite D call. The CDR3 is 15 amino acids. The germline V and J ends were trimmed by 1 base and 4 bases, with 13 bases remaining between them. From germline, CDR1 is SGHTA and CDR2 FQGNSA. As DNA, the CDR3 is TGTGCCAGCAGCTTAGGTCCAGGAACTATCTATGGCTACACCTTC. It is translated as CASSLGPGTIYGYTF.

This clonotype showed up just a few times. The chain joins TRBV12-3 or TRBV12-4 to TRBJ1-1; no definite D call. The length of the CDR3 is 14 residues. Trimming removed 3 bases from V and 0 bases from J, with 8 bases in between. The CDR3 reads CASSFAGVNTEAFF. The CDR3 DNA sequence: TGTGCCAGCAGTTTCGCCGGGGTGAACACTGAAGCTTTCTTT.

This clonotype was observed a few times. V is TRBV2 and J is TRBJ2-7, with a weak D call TRBD2 (5 bases). This CDR3 is 12 amino acids long. V was clipped by 6 bases and J by 0 bases, with 6 bases between them. Germline V gene sequence: CDR1 SNHLY, CDR2 FYNNEI. The chain's CDR3 is CASREDSYEQYF. The CDR3 DNA reads TGTGCCAGCAGGGAGGACTCCTACGAGCAGTACTTC.

Many counts were recorded for this clonotype. The chain recombines TRBV14 with TRBJ2-1; D uncertain. This CDR3 region has 12 residues. Germline-derived CDR1 and CDR2 are SGHDN and FVKESK. V lost 1 base to trimming and J lost 8 bases, with 6 bases between them. The CDR3 protein is CASSQANYEQFF. The DNA of the CDR3 is TGTGCCAGCAGCCAAGCCAACTATGAGCAGTTCTTC.

This chain connects TRBV12-3 or TRBV12-4 to TRBJ2-1; no clear D. V was cut by 5 bases and J by 5 bases, with 16 bases left in between. The CDR3 consists of 15 residues. The CDR3 DNA follows: TGTGCCAGCAGTCCTTACCCTCGGAAGGACAATGAGCAGTTCTTC. Translation gives CASSPYPRKDNEQFF.

This clonotype was counted at least ten times. This chain's CDR3 is CASSLGQGLDTQYF. The CDR3 DNA sequence: TGCGCCAGCAGCTTGGGACAGGGATTAGATACGCAGTATTTT. The rearrangement links TRBV5-1 to TRBJ2-3; TRBD1 matches at 7 bases. The J segment lost 5 bases and the V segment lost 0 bases, leaving 3 bases of the junction unmatched. CDR3 length equals 14 residues. Germline V CDR1 and CDR2: SGHRS, YFSETQ. The full variable domain, with the rest looked up from reference TRBV5-1 and TRBJ2-3, is KAGVTQTPRYLIKTRGQQVTLSCSPISGHRSVSWYQQTPGQGLQFLFEYFSETQRNKGNFPGRFSGRQFSNSRSEMNVSTLELGDSALYLCASSLGQGLDTQYFGPGTRLTVL.

The chain is built from TRBV5-1 and TRBJ1-1; perhaps TRBD1 as D (6 bases). The CDR3 totals 15 residues. Germline V lookup: CDR1 SGHRS, CDR2 YFSETQ. The V end was cut by 3 bases, the J end by 1 base, with 13 bases between. CDR3 sequence: CASSSNDRRNTEAFF. CDR3 DNA: TGCGCCAGCAGCTCGAACGACAGGAGGAACACTGAAGCTTTCTTT. Combining the CDR3 with reference TRBV5-1 and TRBJ1-1 gives the whole variable domain KAGVTQTPRYLIKTRGQQVTLSCSPISGHRSVSWYQQTPGQGLQFLFEYFSETQRNKGNFPGRFSGRQFSNSRSEMNVSTLELGDSALYLCASSSNDRRNTEAFFGQGTRLTVV.

This chain joins TRBV7-8 and TRBJ2-5; possible D gene TRBD1, 6 bases. CDR1 SGHVS and CDR2 FQNEAQ come from the germline V gene. V dropped 5 bases and J dropped 4 bases, with 20 bases sitting between them. This CDR3 has 16 residues. The CDR3 nucleotides are TGTGCCAGCAGCAAACTGGGAACAGGGATATCAGAGACCCAGTACTTC. Protein product: CASSKLGTGISETQYF.

The chain has TRBV5-8 and TRBJ1-2; D remains unclear. V lost 1 base and J 8 bases, leaving 15 bases between the germline ends. Per germline, CDR1 SGHTS and CDR2 YDEGEE. This CDR3 spans 14 amino acids. This CDR3 reads CASSLTRVWAGYTF. The CDR3 nucleotides read TGTGCCAGCAGCTTGACCCGGGTCTGGGCCGGCTACACCTTC.

This clonotype was seen only a few times. The chain employs TRBV7-6 and TRBJ2-2, with 9 bases fitting TRBD1. Germline CDR1 reads SGHVS; CDR2 reads FNYEAQ. The CDR3 is 19 amino acids. The trim removed 0 bases at V and 5 bases at J, leaving 13 bases unmatched. CDR3 amino acids: CASSLAVPGQGWGTGELFF. Written as DNA, the CDR3 is TGTGCCAGCAGCTTAGCGGTCCCGGGACAGGGCTGGGGGACCGGGGAGCTGTTTTTT.

This clonotype was seen ten or more times. The chain is built from TRBV7-2 and TRBJ2-4, with D uncertain. Germline loops: CDR1 SGHTA, CDR2 FQGNSA. V was pared by 3 bases and J by 0 bases, with 12 bases between. This CDR3 has 16 residues. The CDR3 here is CASSLTQQIAKNIQYF. The CDR3 nucleotides are TGTGCCAGCAGCTTGACCCAGCAGATAGCCAAAAACATTCAGTACTTC.

V usage is TRBV3-1 and J usage is TRBJ2-7; D is unclear. Between the trimmed V and J ends, which lost 1 base and 3 bases, there was a span of 4 bases. CDR3 size: 12 residues. Germline V gene sequence: CDR1 LGHDT, CDR2 YNNKEL (reference sequence). The CDR3 loop reads CASSQVSYEQYF. DNA of the CDR3: TGTGCCAGCAGCCAAGTTAGCTACGAGCAGTACTTC.

A few counts support this clonotype. The gene calls are TRBV7-8 and TRBJ1-1; D call uncertain. V shed 3 bases and J shed 4 bases, with 15 bases lying between them. Looked up from germline, CDR1 is SGHVS and CDR2 is FQNEAQ. This CDR3 contains 15 residues. The CDR3 bases are TGTGCCAGCAGCTTTGGACCGCTCTTTGGCACTGAAGCTTTCTTT. This codes for CASSFGPLFGTEAFF.

This chain connects TRBV7-3 to TRBJ2-2, with D maybe TRBD1 (6 bases). Germline values: CDR1 SGHTA, CDR2 FQGTGA. The CDR3 is made up of 15 amino acids. Trimming shortened V by 5 bases and J by 4 bases, and 14 bases separated the two germline ends. In nucleotides, the CDR3 is TGTGCCAGCAGCCCGCACAGGGACGGCACCGGGGAGCTGTTTTTT. Its protein is CASSPHRDGTGELFF.

The rearrangement joins TRBV10-3 to TRBJ2-7; D possibly matches TRBD1 or TRBD2 (5 bases each). The V and J ends lost 4 bases and 4 bases respectively, with 11 bases between them. The CDR3 spans 13 residues. Germline V gene lookup returns CDR1 ENHRY and CDR2 SYGVKD. The CDR3 DNA is TGTGCCATCAGTGGCGACTACAGGTACGAGCAGTACTTC. Its translation: CAISGDYRYEQYF.

The chain carries TRBV5-1 and TRBJ1-2, with TRBD1 identical over 9 bases. CDR3 length equals 14 residues. The germline CDR1 and CDR2 sequences are SGHRS and YFSETQ. V was pared by 3 bases and J by 6 bases, with 6 bases of the junction left unmatched. The CDR3 coding sequence is TGCGCCAGCAGCTCGCAACAGGGGGCGGATGGCTACACCTTC. As protein: CASSSQQGADGYTF.

This clonotype has only a few counts. V usage is TRBV20-1 and J usage is TRBJ2-7; 9 bases match TRBD1. CDR1 and CDR2 (germline): DFQATT, SNEGSKA (reference sequence). This CDR3 has 13 amino acids. Germline trimming cut 4 bases from V and 2 bases from J; bases unmatched to any gene: 3. CDR3 residues: CSANRGQTYEQYF. In DNA form, the CDR3 reads TGCAGTGCTAACAGGGGGCAGACCTACGAGCAGTACTTC.

This clonotype was detected only once. The rearrangement joins TRBV7-9 to TRBJ2-5; D uncertain. The CDR3 has 13 residues. CDR1 SEHNR and CDR2 FQNEAQ come from the germline V gene (reference sequence). V was clipped by 3 bases and J by 3 bases, with 8 bases between them. The CDR3 protein is CASSFLLKETQYF. The CDR3 DNA follows: TGTGCCAGCAGCTTCTTACTCAAAGAGACCCAGTACTTC. The full variable domain, with the rest looked up from reference TRBV7-9 and TRBJ2-5, is DTGVSQNPRHKITKRGQNVTFRCDPISEHNRLYWYRQTLGQGPEFLTYFQNEAQLEKSRLLSDRFSAERPKGSFSTLEIQRTEQGDSAMYLCASSFLLKETQYFGPGTRLLVL.